The rows below give T cell receptor beta chains drawn from one sample of a study of shared T cell receptors in the human thymus. The method was immunoSEQ multiplex PCR; TCRdb's version includes in-frame clones alone and lacks a portion of them. The sample contains 700,000 or so clones, 70% to 90% of which appear only once. The same sample was also used in a study of human thymus T cells.

The sample was thymocytes. These TCRs come from a girl in the first two years of life with a congenital heart defect. Both conserved end residues are part of each CDR3. D genes are given only for firm matches. Expanded clones get a size class; other rows say once, few or many, or leave the size out.

v_gene	d_gene	abundance	j_gene	CDR3aa	CDR3nt
TRBV9	NA	NA	TRBJ2-1	CASSPGTYNEQFF	TGTGCCAGCAGCCCCGGGACTTACAATGAGCAGTTCTTC
TRBV5-1	NA	once	TRBJ1-2	CASSLKLGHDGGYTF	TGCGCCAGCAGCTTGAAGTTGGGGCACGACGGGGGCTACACCTTC
TRBV9	NA	NA	TRBJ1-2	CASSAGRDGYTF	TGTGCCAGCAGCGCAGGGAGGGATGGCTACACCTTC
TRBV2	NA	NA	TRBJ1-2	CASNGSNYGYTF	TGTGCCAGCAATGGGAGTAACTATGGCTACACCTTC
TRBV28	TRBD1	NA	TRBJ1-1	CASSPRQGTNTEAFF	TGTGCCAGCAGTCCGAGACAGGGGACGAACACTGAAGCTTTCTTT
TRBV6-5	NA	NA	TRBJ1-5	CASSYQQGNQPQHF	TGTGCCAGCAGTTACCAGCAGGGGAATCAGCCCCAGCATTTT
TRBV9	NA	NA	TRBJ2-1	CASNTGSEPNEQFF	TGTGCCAGCAACACCGGCAGCGAGCCTAATGAGCAGTTCTTC
TRBV28	NA	NA	TRBJ1-1	CASSLDTLEAFF	TGTGCCAGCAGTTTAGACACGCTTGAAGCTTTCTTT
TRBV15	TRBD1	few	TRBJ2-6	CATSRDFVPTGYGANVLTF	TGTGCCACCAGCAGAGACTTTGTGCCGACAGGGTACGGGGCCAACGTCCTGACTTTC
TRBV4-3	NA	once	TRBJ1-4	CASSQLPGILPEKLFF	TGCGCCAGCAGCCAACTACCGGGAATTCTACCTGAAAAACTGTTTTTT
TRBV7-2	TRBD2	NA	TRBJ2-5	CASSSRTSGGFQETQYF	TGTGCCAGCAGCTCACGTACTAGCGGGGGTTTTCAAGAGACCCAGTACTTC
TRBV11-2	NA	few	TRBJ2-3	CASSAVTDTQYF	TGTGCCAGCAGCGCAGTTACAGATACGCAGTATTTT
TRBV6-5	NA	NA	TRBJ1-1	CASSYFGGVGTEAFF	TGTGCCAGCAGTTATTTTGGGGGGGTCGGCACTGAAGCTTTCTTT
TRBV27	TRBD2	NA	TRBJ2-1	CASSPPTSSGGPNTYNEQFF	TGTGCCAGCAGTCCCCCGACCTCTAGCGGGGGGCCAAACACCTACAATGAGCAGTTCTTC
TRBV6-5	TRBD1	NA	TRBJ1-2	CASREGQNYGYTF	TGTGCCAGCAGGGAGGGACAGAACTATGGCTACACCTTC
TRBV10-1	NA	NA	TRBJ1-1	CASSPQGRGIYTEAFF	TGCGCCAGCAGCCCTCAAGGCAGGGGAATCTACACTGAAGCTTTCTTT
TRBV28	NA	once	TRBJ1-3	CAVGSRGSGNTIYF	TGTGCCGTCGGGAGTCGGGGGTCTGGAAACACCATATATTTT
TRBV27	NA	NA	TRBJ1-6	CASSHPGTGNSPLHF	TGTGCCAGCAGTCACCCTGGGACTGGGAACTCACCCCTCCACTTT
TRBV4-1	TRBD1	NA	TRBJ2-7	CASSQGQGNYEQYF	TGCGCCAGCAGCCAAGGACAGGGGAACTACGAGCAGTACTTC
TRBV5-6	TRBD1	NA	TRBJ1-2	CASRGHRGQDYGYTF	TGTGCCAGCAGGGGGCACAGGGGTCAGGACTATGGCTACACCTTC
TRBV9	NA	NA	TRBJ1-1	CASSVVEGAGYAEAFF	TGTGCCAGCAGCGTAGTGGAGGGCGCGGGGTACGCTGAAGCTTTCTTT
TRBV4-1	NA	few	TRBJ1-1	CASSRGMDWNTEAFF	TGCGCCAGCAGCCGAGGGATGGACTGGAACACTGAAGCTTTCTTT
TRBV10-3	NA	NA	TRBJ2-2	CAISIQGNTGELFF	TGTGCCATCAGTATTCAGGGGAACACCGGGGAGCTGTTTTTT
TRBV6-5	NA	NA	TRBJ1-1	CASSHREGTTEAFF	TGTGCCAGCAGCCACAGGGAGGGGACCACTGAAGCTTTCTTT
TRBV10-2	NA	NA	TRBJ1-3	CASHRVKGNTIYF	TGCGCCAGCCACAGGGTGAAAGGAAACACCATATATTTT
TRBV7-8	NA	NA	TRBJ2-7	CASSLPDAGDYRDEQYF	TGTGCCAGCAGCCTCCCCGATGCCGGGGATTATAGGGACGAGCAGTACTTC
TRBV7-9	NA	NA	TRBJ2-1	CASSNRDTSYNEQFF	TGTGCCAGCAGTAACCGGGACACCTCCTACAATGAGCAGTTCTTC
TRBV5-1	NA	NA	TRBJ2-3	CASSLGADTDTQYF	TGCGCCAGCAGCCTCGGAGCTGACACAGATACGCAGTATTTT
TRBV5-1	NA	NA	TRBJ1-3	CASSLGYSSGNTIYF	TGCGCCAGCAGCCTGGGCTACAGCTCTGGAAACACCATATATTTT
TRBV11-2	NA	NA	TRBJ1-1	CASSLDGTEAFF	TGTGCCAGCAGCTTAGACGGGACTGAAGCTTTCTTT
TRBV5-4	NA	NA	TRBJ2-7	CASSRQWGPNEQYF	TGTGCCAGCAGTCGCCAGTGGGGGCCGAACGAGCAGTACTTC
TRBV28	NA	once	TRBJ1-3	CASSSRYPRGNTIYF	TGTGCCAGCAGTTCCCGATACCCACGGGGAAACACCATATATTTT
TRBV6-6	TRBD1	NA	TRBJ1-6	CASTFPGQNSPLHF	TGTGCCAGCACCTTCCCGGGACAGAATTCACCCCTCCACTTT
TRBV2	TRBD1	NA	TRBJ1-2	CAGYDRGSGYTF	TGTGCCGGGTACGACAGGGGTAGTGGCTACACCTTC
TRBV19	NA	once	TRBJ1-6	CATKTAGSPLHF	TGTGCCACCAAGACGGCAGGTTCACCCCTCCACTTT
TRBV5-6	NA	NA	TRBJ2-7	CASNPEESYEQYF	TGTGCCAGCAACCCCGAGGAATCCTACGAGCAGTACTTC
TRBV4-1	NA	NA	TRBJ1-2	CASSQGLAQRQLAQLYGYTF	TGCGCCAGCAGCCAAGGGCTCGCTCAAAGACAGCTCGCGCAACTCTATGGCTACACCTTC
TRBV27	NA	NA	TRBJ2-3	CASSPLPTLRDWLSTDTQYF	TGTGCCAGCAGTCCACTACCCACCCTCAGGGATTGGCTTAGCACAGATACGCAGTATTTT
TRBV5-8	TRBD1	NA	TRBJ1-2	CASSLRTGFILLHYGYTF	TGTGCCAGCAGCTTAAGGACAGGTTTTATTCTCCTACACTATGGCTACACCTTC
TRBV11-2	TRBD1	NA	TRBJ2-1	CASSRHRRQGYNEQFF	TGTGCCAGCAGCCGACATCGGAGACAGGGTTACAATGAGCAGTTCTTC
TRBV5-1	TRBD1	NA	TRBJ1-1	CASSLVKGAGMNTEAFF	TGCGCCAGCAGCTTGGTTAAGGGGGCAGGGATGAACACTGAAGCTTTCTTT